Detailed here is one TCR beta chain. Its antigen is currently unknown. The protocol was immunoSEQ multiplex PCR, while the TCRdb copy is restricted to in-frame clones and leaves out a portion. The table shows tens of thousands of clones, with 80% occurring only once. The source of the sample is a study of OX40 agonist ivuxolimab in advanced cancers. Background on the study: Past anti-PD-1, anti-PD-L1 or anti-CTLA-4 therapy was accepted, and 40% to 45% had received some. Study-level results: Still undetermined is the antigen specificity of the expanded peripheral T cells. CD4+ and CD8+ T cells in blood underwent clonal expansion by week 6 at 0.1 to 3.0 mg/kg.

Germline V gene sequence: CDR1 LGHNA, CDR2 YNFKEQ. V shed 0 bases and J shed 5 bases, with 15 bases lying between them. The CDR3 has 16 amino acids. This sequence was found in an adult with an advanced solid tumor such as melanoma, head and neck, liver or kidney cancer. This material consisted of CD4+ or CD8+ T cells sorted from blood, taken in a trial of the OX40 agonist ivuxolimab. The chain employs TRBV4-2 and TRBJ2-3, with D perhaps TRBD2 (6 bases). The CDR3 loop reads CASSQDPSGQKDTQYF. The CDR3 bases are TGTGCCAGCAGCCAAGATCCCAGCGGGCAGAAAGATACGCAGTATTTT.